The source of this T cell receptor beta chain is a study of T-cell memory formation after mild COVID-19. CDR1 is KGHDR, CDR2 SFDVKD, per germline. With 9 bases removed from V and 0 bases from J, the gap between germline ends came to 10 bases. The CDR3 length is 14 residues. TCRdb re-called the 5' RACE reads through MiXCR, storing one row per CDR3 protein. The data hold a few hundred thousand distinct CDR3 sequences, with 20% to 25% observed a single time. The chain has TRBV24-1 and TRBJ2-2; the D gene is possibly TRBD2 (6 bases). This sequence originates from an adult woman who had mild COVID-19 (a few samples of this study predate the infection). Cell type and time point are not known. Input material: PBMCs or a T cell subset sorted from them (not recorded which). CDR3 sequence: CATRDSSNTGELFF. For the CDR3, the DNA is TGTGCCACCCGGGACTCCTCGAACACCGGGGAGCTGTTTTTT.